The T cell receptor beta chain described here comes from a study of immune cell composition in non-small cell lung cancer. V lost 5 bases and J lost 8; bases outside the gene matches: 12. The CDR3 runs 14 residues. Germline CDR1 reads GTSNPN; CDR2 reads SVGIG (reference sequence). Measured with immunoSEQ multiplex PCR; TCRdb has only the in-frame clones, and not every one. The table lists a few thousand clones, about 87% of them singletons. This chain connects TRBV30 to TRBJ1-2, with TRBD1 identical over 9 bases. The receptor's source is a human donor with non-small cell lung cancer. Sequencing used lung tumor tissue. CDR3 loop: CAWWRVQGARGYTF. The CDR3 nucleotides read TGTGCCTGGTGGAGGGTACAGGGGGCGCGGGGCTACACCTTC.